The present TCR beta chain was sequenced within a study of cytomegalovirus exposure and HLA in healthy donors. Germline V CDR1 and CDR2: MNHEY, SMNVEV (reference sequence). Unmatched junction bases numbered 1, after V lost 1 base and J lost 7 bases. The CDR3 totals 14 residues. About this clone itself: Its antigen is not identified.

The PCR employed 60 Vbeta primers together with 13 Jbeta primers. Some clones are missing from TCRdb's copy, which holds only in-frame ones; the method was immunoSEQ multiplex PCR. The table shows fewer than 85,000 clones, with 60% to 85% occurring only once. Study results and limitations: Common viral pathogens were later found to be apparently linked to several of the most significant clusters. A later analysis, which compared TCR beta chains of equal frequency, found the HLA-associated ones more clonally expanded.

The rearrangement links TRBV27 to TRBJ1-4; 9 bases are shared with TRBD1. Sequenced material: PBMCs. This TCR was recovered from a male donor in good health and CMV-seropositive. The CDR3 reads CASSLYRGREKLFF. CDR3 nucleotides: TGTGCCAGCAGTTTATACAGGGGGCGTGAAAAACTGTTTTTT.